This TCR beta chain comes out of a study of blood T cell repertoires in COVID-19 (dated by TCRdb to 2018 to 2021). About the study as a whole: The collaborator samples originated in the United States, Italy and Spain and spanned the acute and convalescent phases of COVID-19. The material from the prospective study consisted of cDNA or gDNA derived from T cells, B-cell-depleted T cells, or PBMCs. Subjects who had been exposed to COVID-19, were actively infected with it, or had recovered from it provided the deeply sampled blood TCRbeta repertoires that made up the dataset. The repertoires were made available in a free public database intended to serve as a resource for research on the immune response to SARS-CoV-2. Samples came from the ongoing ImmuneRACE study (first 160 participants) plus 1,254 subjects from 6 global collaborators. The sample metadata nearly always contained a de-identified subject ID, COVID-19 status, age in years and sex. Where available, HLA class I and class II types were taken from metadata supplied by the sample provider and were not determined by assay-based typing. Broader findings and caveats from the paper: How much clinical and demographic metadata was included differed by source and by participant, and the metadata was provided uncurated.

Comment on this clone: Its recognized antigen is unknown. No much larger clone is present one base from it, and per-base qualities are unavailable.

The CDR3 contains 16 residues, cysteine and phenylalanine counted. Only the CDR3 portion is preserved as DNA: 48 bases, with reading frame beginning at the first base. The germline V gene encodes CDR1 MNHNS and CDR2 SASEGT. Germline trimming amounts to 4 bases on V and 4 bases on J, with 6 as the count of junction bases outside the gene matches. TCRbeta CDR3 regions were amplified from genomic DNA using the immunoSEQ Assay, a bias-controlled multiplex PCR. The authors' pipeline ran thus. Within the assay, amplification of reference gene primers was used to estimate how many nucleated cells each sample contained. To quantify the absolute abundance of each unique TCRbeta CDR3 rearrangement, sequence reads were collapsed and filtered. For each sample, productive Simpson clonality was calculated as the square root of Simpson's diversity index over productive rearrangements. The source is immuneACCESS, and TCRdb retained only in-frame sequences with V and J called. Part of the clones is not carried over; for the studies checked, unresolved V genes explain less than half of this, and the remainder is unexplained. D and trimming come from the DNA, and the V and J calls and clone size come from that table. Present in this sample are some 190,000 clones, 80% of which were seen just once. The top ten clonotypes cover approximately 15% of the sample.

Enrolling through a virtual design, the prospective study's participants ranged in age from about 18 to 89 years and lived across roughly 24 United States geographic areas. In the prospective study, participants were assigned to cohorts based on the clinical history participants reported in a screening survey and a study questionnaire. A participant counted as exposed if, within 2 weeks of entering the study, that participant had been in contact with someone who had a PCR-confirmed or clinician-diagnosed COVID-19 case. Each participant in the prospective study had whole blood, serum and a nasopharyngeal or oropharyngeal swab collected by mobile phlebotomists. Participants in the prospective study had the option to provide additional blood draws and questionnaires over a roughly two-month period. Before DNA extraction, blood samples from the prospective study were shipped at room temperature or frozen.

Material: PBMCs or T cells enriched from blood (not recorded which). The sequence was obtained from a man aged 55 to 70 who had been exposed to COVID-19. This chain joins TRBV6-1 to TRBJ2-3; TRBD2 matches 12 bases in the middle. The CDR3 protein: CASSGSSGRGADTQYF. In nucleotides, the sequence is TGTGCCAGCAGTGGGTCTAGCGGGAGGGGGGCAGATACGCAGTATTTT.